This T cell receptor (beta chain) was recorded in a study of T cells in Graves' hyperthyroidism and ophthalmopathy. Turning to this clonotype: The antigen remains unidentified.

Findings and caveats of the study: Most thyroid-expanded clonotypes above 0.001 were also found in blood. Researchers report that a 13 V-J model separated ophthalmopathy from stable hyperthyroidism.

Amplified TCR beta CDR3 regions derived from RNA transcripts. The primer set for the first-round RT-PCR of the TCR CDR3 was HTBI. TCRdb re-called the multiplex PCR reads with MiXCR, one entry per CDR3 protein. The repertoire holds 300,000 to 450,000 distinct CDR3 sequences, with more than 14% as singletons. Sequenced material: blood. The clonotype comes from a woman aged 25 to 39 with Graves' ophthalmopathy.

CDR3 residues: CASSLTSGGNTDTQYF. In DNA, the CDR3 is TGTGCCAGCAGCTTAACTAGCGGGGGGAACACAGATACGCAGTATTTT. The chain joins TRBV7-3 to TRBJ2-3, with TRBD2 matching 10 bases. Germline trimming cut 0 bases from V and 2 bases from J; bases unmatched to any gene: 2. Germline-derived CDR1 and CDR2 are SGHTA and FQGTGA. The CDR3 runs 16 residues.